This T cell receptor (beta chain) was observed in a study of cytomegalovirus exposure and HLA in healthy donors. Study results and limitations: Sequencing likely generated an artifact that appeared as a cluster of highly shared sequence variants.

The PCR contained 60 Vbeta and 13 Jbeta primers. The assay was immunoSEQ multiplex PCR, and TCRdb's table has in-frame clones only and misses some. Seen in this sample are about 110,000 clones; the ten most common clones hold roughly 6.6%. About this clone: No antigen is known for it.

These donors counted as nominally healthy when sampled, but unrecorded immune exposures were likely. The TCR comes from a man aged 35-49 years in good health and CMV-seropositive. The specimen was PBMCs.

CDR3 amino acids: CASRGVYEQYF. The CDR3 coding sequence is TGTGCCAGCCGGGGGGTCTACGAGCAGTACTTC. V is TRBV25-1 and J is TRBJ2-7; 7 bases line up with TRBD2. Looked up from germline, CDR1 is MGHDK and CDR2 is SYGVNS. CDR3 length: 11 residues. J lost 3 bases, V lost 8 bases, and 1 base had no gene match.